This passage covers 27 T cell receptor beta chains from one sample sequenced in a study of read filtering for tumor transcriptome and immune sequencing. This library used approximately 390 ng RNA and molecular barcoded adaptors spanning alpha/delta and beta/gamma chains. TCRdb used MiXCR to reprocess the reads, holding one entry per CDR3 protein. The profile shows approximately 20,000 distinct CDR3 sequences, roughly a fifth of them singletons. The sequencing input was a population of CD138-negative cells sorted from bone marrow. These receptors were obtained from a donor at least 40 years old with multiple myeloma.

This clonotype was detected ten times or more. The chain employs TRBV20-1 and TRBJ2-5; D assignment may be TRBD1 or TRBD2 (5 bases each). V shed 1 base and J shed 4 bases, with 19 bases lying between them. CDR3 size: 16 residues. The germline V gene encodes CDR1 DFQATT and CDR2 SNEGSKA (reference sequence). The CDR3 bases are TGCAGTGCTAGAGTCGGCGAGGGGAAGGTCCCAGAGACCCAGTACTTC. Protein: CSARVGEGKVPETQYF.

This clonotype was seen only a few times. This chain connects TRBV6-2 or TRBV6-3 to TRBJ2-7, with D possibly called TRBD1 or TRBD2 (5 bases each). Per the germline V gene, CDR1 is MNHEY and CDR2 is SVGEGT. The germline V and J ends were trimmed by 0 bases and 5 bases, with 11 bases remaining between them. CDR3 size: 14 residues. Here the CDR3 reads CASSYSGTADEQYF. The CDR3 DNA reads TGTGCCAGCAGTTACTCGGGGACGGCGGACGAGCAGTACTTC.

This clonotype was observed at least ten times. V and J are TRBV4-3 and TRBJ2-7; D is undetermined. Trimming removed 0 bases at V and 0 bases at J, with 12 bases between. This CDR3 has 16 residues. Germline V gives CDR1 LGHNA, CDR2 YSLEER. This CDR3 reads CASSQDYPGSSYEQYF. The CDR3 DNA sequence: TGCGCCAGCAGCCAAGATTATCCGGGCAGCTCCTACGAGCAGTACTTC.

This clonotype was recorded many times. The J gene is TRBJ2-5, the V gene TRBV11-2, with D possibly TRBD1 on 6 matching bases. V lost 2 bases and J lost 5, with 15 bases in between. This CDR3 has 15 residues. The germline V gene encodes CDR1 SGHAT and CDR2 FQNNGV. The CDR3, as DNA: TGTGCCAGCAGCTTACAGGGGAGTACACGGGAGACCCAGTACTTC. Translation gives CASSLQGSTRETQYF.

This clonotype came up many times. J is TRBJ1-5 and V is TRBV27; D uncertain. Germline CDR1 MNHEY, CDR2 SMNVEV (reference sequence). There are 14 residues in the CDR3. Trimming left V 4 bases short and J 1 base short, with 8 bases between. CDR3 residues: CASSSLESNQPQHF. The CDR3 DNA reads as TGTGCCAGCAGTTCCCTGGAGAGCAATCAGCCCCAGCATTTT.

This chain links TRBV20-1 with TRBJ2-3; TRBD2 might be the D (6 bases). The CDR3 length is 15 residues. V lost 3 bases to trimming and J lost 0 bases, with 13 bases between them. Germline CDR1 reads DFQATT; CDR2 reads SNEGSKA (reference sequence). CDR3 sequence reads: CSARDLAQSTDTQYF. The CDR3 nucleotides read TGCAGTGCTAGGGATCTAGCGCAGAGCACAGATACGCAGTATTTT.

As to this clonotype: One end of the junction is discordant with germline, which a read error may explain. The chain combines TRBV11-1 with TRBJ2-1; 10 bases fit TRBD2. The CDR3 is made up of 17 amino acids. CDR1 is SGHAT and CDR2 is FQDESV in the germline V gene (reference sequence). CDR3 sequence: CASIEGPSGGINNEPFF. The CDR3 nucleotides are TGTGCCAGCATCGAGGGGCCTAGCGGGGGTATCAACAATGAGCCGTTCTTC.

This clonotype was recorded at least ten times. The chain links TRBV11-2 to TRBJ2-1; no definite D call. Germline V lookup: CDR1 SGHAT, CDR2 FQNNGV. V was pared by 0 bases and J by 7 bases, with 16 bases between. This CDR3 spans 16 amino acids. CDR3 coding DNA: TGTGCCAGCAGCTTAGATCCCGGAATAGTGGGGAATGAGCAGTTCTTC. It is translated as CASSLDPGIVGNEQFF.

The chain is built from TRBV2 and TRBJ2-1; D gene uncertain. Trimming pared 3 bases from V and 9 bases from J, leaving 9 bases between. Germline loops: CDR1 SNHLY, CDR2 FYNNEI. This CDR3 region has 12 residues. This CDR3 reads CASSDSVSEQFF. The DNA of the CDR3 is TGTGCCAGCAGTGACAGTGTGTCTGAGCAGTTCTTC.

Turning to this clonotype: A much larger clone differs by one base, so this may be a read error. V is TRBV12-3 or TRBV12-4 and J is TRBJ2-5; possible D gene TRBD1, 5 bases. V lost 3 bases and J 3 bases, leaving 11 bases between the germline ends. The CDR3 extends over 14 amino acids. The CDR3 region is CASSLEQGKETQYF. The CDR3, as DNA: TGTGCCAGCAGTTTGGAGCAGGGCAAAGAGACCCAGTACTTC.

The sample holds many counts of this clonotype. The rearrangement uses TRBV6-2 or TRBV6-3 and TRBJ1-1; the D gene is possibly TRBD1 (5 bases). Between the trimmed V and J ends, which lost 10 bases and 1 base, there was a span of 16 bases. The CDR3 loop spans 14 amino acids. Per the germline V gene, CDR1 is MNHEY and CDR2 is SVGEGT. CDR3 loop: CATSYRQKNTEAFF. In nucleotides, the CDR3 is TGTGCCACCTCATACCGACAGAAGAACACTGAAGCTTTCTTT.

This clonotype was seen repeatedly, ten times or more. The CDR3 bases are TGTGCCAGCAGCCCGATTACAGTCAACGACAATGAGCAGTTCTTC. Residues: CASSPITVNDNEQFF. This chain links TRBV3-1 with TRBJ2-1; D is undetermined. The CDR3 has 15 amino acids. The V end lost 4 bases, the J end lost 5 bases, and 15 bases lay between the germline ends. Per germline, CDR1 LGHDT and CDR2 YNNKEL (reference sequence).

The sample holds many counts of this clonotype. The chain recombines TRBV6-1 with TRBJ2-1; 12 bases align to TRBD2. V gave up 6 bases and J gave up 6 bases; unmatched junction bases: 6. The germline gives CDR1 MNHNS, CDR2 SASEGT. The length of the CDR3 is 15 residues. CDR3 in amino acids: CASRTSSGRVNEQFF. CDR3 bases: TGTGCCAGCAGAACCTCTAGCGGGAGGGTCAATGAGCAGTTCTTC.

This clonotype was detected many times. The rearrangement joins TRBV10-1 to TRBJ2-3; no clear D gene. The ends were cut back, 4 bases at V and 5 bases at J, with 7 bases in the middle. There are 12 residues in the CDR3. CDR1 is WNHNN, CDR2 SYGVQD, per germline (reference sequence). The CDR3 spells CASSGLGDTQYF. In DNA, the CDR3 is TGCGCCAGCAGTGGACTGGGAGATACGCAGTATTTT.

This clonotype was seen a handful of times. A much larger clone differs from this one at a single base, so this may be a read error. The chain has TRBV20-1 and TRBJ2-1; perhaps D is TRBD1 or TRBD2 (5 bases each). The germline V and J ends were trimmed by 0 bases and 8 bases, with 17 bases remaining between them. CDR3 length equals 15 residues. The germline gives CDR1 DFQATT, CDR2 SNEGSKA (reference sequence). CDR3 DNA: TGCAGTGCTAGAGATCGGGGCGGCCCATACGATGAGCAGTTCTTC. It encodes CSARDRGGPYDEQFF.

The sample holds many counts of this clonotype. The chain couples TRBV28 to TRBJ1-1, with a possible D match to TRBD1 (5 bases). The CDR3 is made up of 14 amino acids. V shed 2 bases and J shed 1 base, with 8 bases lying between them. The germline gives CDR1 MDHEN, CDR2 SYDVKM. CDR3 sequence: CASSLGAQNTEAFF. The CDR3 DNA reads TGTGCCAGCAGTTTAGGGGCCCAGAACACTGAAGCTTTCTTT.

This clonotype is judged medium-sized. CDR3 sequence reads: CASSLGLAESGEQFF. CDR3 DNA sequence: TGCGCCAGCAGCTTGGGACTAGCGGAGTCCGGTGAGCAGTTCTTC. The gene calls are TRBV5-1 and TRBJ2-1; TRBD2 agrees at 9 bases. CDR1 and CDR2 from the germline V gene are SGHRS and YFSETQ. Germline trimming cut 0 bases from V and 9 bases from J; bases unmatched to any gene: 7. The CDR3 covers 15 residues.

The table lists this clonotype with a few counts. The chain is built from TRBV7-9 and TRBJ2-3; 7 bases align to TRBD2. J lost 3 bases, V lost 6 bases, and 9 bases had no gene match. The CDR3 contains 15 residues. Looked up from germline, CDR1 is SEHNR and CDR2 is FQNEAQ (reference sequence). The CDR3 nucleotides read TGTGCCAGCAGTTCCGAGGGAGGGTGGACAGATACGCAGTATTTT. This translates into CASSSEGGWTDTQYF.

This clonotype has a count of ten or more. The chain uses TRBV2 and TRBJ2-1; D not resolved. Germline lookup yields CDR1 SNHLY and CDR2 FYNNEI. CDR3 length equals 15 residues. The germline V and J ends were trimmed by 3 bases and 6 bases, with 15 bases remaining between them. CDR3 in DNA: TGTGCCAGCAGTGAGAATAGCAATGTTGGCAATGAGCAGTTCTTC. Translated, it gives CASSENSNVGNEQFF.

This clonotype was picked up many times. The V gene is TRBV28, the J gene TRBJ2-1; tentatively, D is TRBD2 (5 bases). This CDR3 comprises 15 residues. The germline V and J ends were trimmed by 3 bases and 0 bases, with 9 bases remaining between them. The germline V gene encodes CDR1 MDHEN and CDR2 SYDVKM. CDR3 sequence reads: CASSFAGVSYNEQFF. In DNA form, the CDR3 reads TGTGCCAGCAGTTTTGCCGGGGTCTCCTACAATGAGCAGTTCTTC.

This clonotype occurred a few times. The CDR3 region is CASSLELVYEQYF. The CDR3 region has the DNA TGTGCCAGCAGTTTAGAGTTAGTCTACGAGCAGTACTTC. The genes are TRBV12-3 or TRBV12-4 and TRBJ2-7; D gene ambiguous. The CDR3 spans 13 residues. The germline V and J ends were trimmed by 1 base and 3 bases, with 7 bases remaining between them.

A remark on this clonotype: A much larger clone differs by one base, so this may be a read error. The rearrangement joins TRBV29-1 to TRBJ1-5; TRBD1 aligns across 9 bases. The CDR3 covers 12 residues. Trimming removed 7 bases from V and 9 bases from J; junction bases left unmatched: 7. Germline V gene sequence: CDR1 SQVTM, CDR2 ANQGSEA. This chain's CDR3 is CSARTGDGPQHF. The CDR3 nucleotides are TGCAGCGCTAGGACAGGGGATGGGCCCCAGCATTTT. Looking up the rest from reference TRBV29-1 and TRBJ1-5 gives the full variable domain: SAVISQKPSRDICQRGTSLTIQCQVDSQVTMMFWYRQQPGQSLTLIATANQGSEATYESGFVIDKFPISRPNLTFSTLTVSNMSPEDSSIYLCSARTGDGPQHFGDGTRLSIL.

This clonotype was seen once. V usage is TRBV20-1 and J usage is TRBJ2-2, with D possibly being TRBD1 or TRBD2 (5 bases each). The CDR3 has 13 residues. Germline V lookup: CDR1 DFQATT, CDR2 SNEGSKA (reference sequence). V was clipped by 6 bases and J by 6 bases, with 14 bases between them. The CDR3 DNA reads as TGCAGTGCCTGGGACGGCAACGCCGGGGAGCTGTTTTTT. This sequence encodes CSAWDGNAGELFF.

This chain joins TRBV28 and TRBJ2-7; possibly TRBD2 for D (6 bases). V lost 5 bases to trimming and J lost 3 bases, with 17 bases between them. There are 15 residues in the CDR3. The germline CDR1 and CDR2 sequences are MDHEN and SYDVKM. In nucleotides, the CDR3 is TGTGCCAGCAGTCCCCGACCGGACGGGGGCTACGAGCAGTACTTC. It translates to CASSPRPDGGYEQYF.

At least ten counts were recorded for this clonotype. This chain links TRBV7-2 with TRBJ2-1, with 8 positions matching TRBD2. V shed 5 bases and J 5 bases; nucleotides not matched to a gene: 8. Germline CDR1 reads SGHTA; CDR2 reads FQGNSA. This CDR3 is built from 15 residues. The chain's CDR3 is CASSDTGTRNNEQFF. The DNA for the CDR3 is TGTGCCAGCAGCGATACCGGGACTAGAAACAATGAGCAGTTCTTC.

The sample holds many counts of this clonotype. This sequence joins TRBV5-4 and TRBJ2-1, with D possibly being TRBD1 (7 bases). The CDR3 is 14 residues long. The V and J ends lost 4 bases and 5 bases respectively, with 13 bases between them. Germline lookup yields CDR1 SGHNT and CDR2 YYREEE (reference sequence). The CDR3: CASSQGGRDNEQFF. The CDR3 nucleotides read TGTGCCAGCAGCCAGGGGGGTCGTGACAATGAGCAGTTCTTC.

This clonotype was detected only once. V and J are TRBV5-4 and TRBJ2-3, with 8 positions matching TRBD1. CDR1 SGHNT and CDR2 YYREEE come from the germline V gene (reference sequence). V gave up 3 bases and J gave up 2 bases; unmatched junction bases: 8. The CDR3 has 16 amino acids. The CDR3 nucleotides read TGTGCCAGCAGCTCCCCGGGACAGGCCTCCACAGATACGCAGTATTTT. Translated: CASSSPGQASTDTQYF.